This TCR beta chain was obtained from a study of cytomegalovirus exposure and HLA in healthy donors. Findings and limits, study-wide: In a later analysis, specific HLA alleles were associated with about 18,000 TCR beta sequences at a 0.05 false discovery rate.

The PCR used 60 Vbeta and 13 Jbeta primers. Profiling relied on immunoSEQ multiplex PCR, and the TCRdb table lists in-frame clones only, not all of them. The sample carries under 200,000 clones, approximately 73% recorded once. V lost 1 base and J lost 7; bases outside the gene matches: 6. There are 16 residues in the CDR3. Germline loops: CDR1 SGHDT, CDR2 YYEEEE. To note about this clone: Its specificity is not known.

The gene calls are TRBV5-6 and TRBJ1-6; 9 bases map to TRBD1. The TCR was taken from a man aged 45-65 years in good health and CMV-seronegative. The sequencing input was PBMCs. The CDR3 is CASSLRAGTGNSPLHF. DNA for the CDR3: TGTGCCAGCAGCTTGCGAGCCGGGACAGGGAATTCACCCCTCCACTTT.